This is a list of T cell receptor beta chains from one sample in a study of Ad26.COV2.S vaccination and SARS-CoV-2 variants. Profiling relied on immunoSEQ multiplex PCR, and the TCRdb table lists in-frame clones only, not all of them. The profile covers roughly 700,000 clones, with more than 80% appearing a single time and about 1.5% taken by the ten largest. The specimen was peripheral blood, collected in a trial of Ad26.COV2.S vaccine versus placebo. These receptor sequences come from a person between 18 and 59 years old who received the Ad26.COV2.S COVID-19 vaccine or a placebo. CDR3s include the opening cysteine and the closing phenylalanine or tryptophan. D genes are given only for firm matches. Clone size is stated in some rows and not others, as once, few, many or a class when expanded.

len: 14; abundance: -; v_gene: TRBV27; d_gene: -; j_gene: TRBJ1-5; CDR3aa: CASSLWGGNQPQHF; CDR3nt: TGTGCCAGCAGTTTATGGGGGGGCAATCAGCCCCAGCATTTT
len: 12; abundance: -; v_gene: TRBV5-4; d_gene: -; j_gene: TRBJ1-4; CDR3aa: CACASGKEKLFF; CDR3nt: TGTGCCTGCGCCTCTGGAAAGGAAAAACTGTTTTTT
len: 15; abundance: -; v_gene: TRBV2; d_gene: -; j_gene: TRBJ2-5; CDR3aa: CASSPRDGTLGTQYF; CDR3nt: TGTGCCAGCAGCCCTAGGGACGGGACTCTGGGGACCCAGTACTTC
len: 14; abundance: -; v_gene: TRBV5-1; d_gene: -; j_gene: TRBJ1-6; CDR3aa: CASSLPGYNSPLHF; CDR3nt: TGCGCCAGCAGCTTGCCGGGGTACAATTCACCCCTCCACTTT
len: 15; abundance: -; v_gene: TRBV14; d_gene: TRBD2; j_gene: TRBJ2-1; CDR3aa: CASSHPGTSGNEQFF; CDR3nt: TGTGCCAGCAGCCACCCCGGGACTAGCGGTAATGAGCAGTTCTTC
len: 15; abundance: -; v_gene: TRBV11-2; d_gene: TRBD2; j_gene: TRBJ2-7; CDR3aa: CASSFVLGRAYEQYF; CDR3nt: TGTGCCAGCAGCTTCGTTCTCGGGAGGGCCTACGAGCAGTACTTC
len: 16; abundance: few; v_gene: TRBV27; d_gene: -; j_gene: TRBJ2-2; CDR3aa: CASRAFGHSYTGELFF; CDR3nt: TGTGCCAGCAGGGCTTTCGGACATTCATACACCGGGGAGCTGTTTTTT
len: 12; abundance: -; v_gene: TRBV6-2/TRBV6-3; d_gene: TRBD1; j_gene: TRBJ2-7; CDR3aa: CASSKTGGEQYF; CDR3nt: TGTGCCAGCAGCAAAACAGGGGGCGAGCAGTACTTC
len: 17; abundance: -; v_gene: TRBV5-1; d_gene: TRBD1; j_gene: TRBJ1-2; CDR3aa: CASSSDTGASLNYGYTF; CDR3nt: TGCGCCAGCAGCTCGGACACAGGGGCTTCCCTCAACTATGGCTACACCTTC
len: 13; abundance: -; v_gene: TRBV4-3; d_gene: -; j_gene: TRBJ2-7; CDR3aa: CASSQESGDEQYF; CDR3nt: TGCGCCAGCAGCCAAGAATCGGGGGACGAGCAGTACTTC
len: 16; abundance: -; v_gene: TRBV19; d_gene: -; j_gene: TRBJ2-3; CDR3aa: CASSPWRTIDRDTQYF; CDR3nt: TGTGCCAGCAGCCCGTGGAGGACCATAGACAGGGATACGCAGTATTTT
len: 17; abundance: once; v_gene: TRBV4-3; d_gene: -; j_gene: TRBJ2-7; CDR3aa: CASSKLSHQTPLGEQYF; CDR3nt: TGCGCCAGCAGCAAATTAAGTCACCAGACTCCTTTGGGGGAGCAGTACTTC
len: 14; abundance: -; v_gene: TRBV30; d_gene: TRBD1; j_gene: TRBJ1-1; CDR3aa: CAWSYRDRGTEAFF; CDR3nt: TGTGCCTGGAGTTACAGGGACAGGGGCACTGAAGCTTTCTTT
len: 13; abundance: -; v_gene: TRBV7-3; d_gene: -; j_gene: TRBJ2-3; CDR3aa: CASSFMGADTQYF; CDR3nt: TGTGCCAGCAGCTTCATGGGGGCAGATACGCAGTATTTT
len: 16; abundance: few; v_gene: TRBV10-3; d_gene: TRBD1; j_gene: TRBJ1-5; CDR3aa: CAISDHGTGGSQPQHF; CDR3nt: TGTGCCATCAGTGACCACGGGACAGGGGGATCTCAGCCCCAGCATTTT
len: 14; abundance: -; v_gene: TRBV5-1; d_gene: -; j_gene: TRBJ1-1; CDR3aa: CASSSAGSNTEAFF; CDR3nt: TGCGCCAGCAGCTCGGCGGGATCCAACACTGAAGCTTTCTTT
len: 16; abundance: -; v_gene: TRBV5-5; d_gene: -; j_gene: TRBJ2-1; CDR3aa: CASSSFSAIRANEQFF; CDR3nt: TGTGCCAGCAGCTCCTTCTCAGCTATTCGTGCGAATGAGCAGTTCTTC
len: 14; abundance: -; v_gene: TRBV3-1/TRBV3-2; d_gene: -; j_gene: TRBJ2-5; CDR3aa: CASSPVASQETQYF; CDR3nt: TGTGCCAGCAGCCCCGTAGCCAGCCAAGAGACCCAGTACTTC
len: 15; abundance: -; v_gene: TRBV5-8; d_gene: TRBD1; j_gene: TRBJ2-3; CDR3aa: CASSSRDRGADTQYF; CDR3nt: TGTGCCAGCAGCTCCCGGGACAGGGGTGCTGATACGCAGTATTTT
len: 13; abundance: -; v_gene: TRBV12-2; d_gene: -; j_gene: TRBJ2-3; CDR3aa: CASRLADRYTQYF; CDR3nt: TGTGCAAGTCGCTTAGCCGACAGGTATACGCAGTATTTT
len: 13; abundance: few; v_gene: TRBV15; d_gene: -; j_gene: TRBJ1-2; CDR3aa: CATSRDRHYGYTF; CDR3nt: TGTGCCACCAGCAGAGATAGACATTATGGCTACACCTTC
len: 15; abundance: -; v_gene: TRBV29-1; d_gene: -; j_gene: TRBJ2-3; CDR3aa: CSVRPFDGSTDTQYF; CDR3nt: TGCAGCGTTAGACCCTTTGACGGGAGTACAGATACGCAGTATTTT
len: 15; abundance: -; v_gene: TRBV5-1; d_gene: -; j_gene: TRBJ2-2; CDR3aa: CASSLAGSDTGELFF; CDR3nt: TGCGCCAGCAGCTTGGCTGGGTCCGACACCGGGGAGCTGTTTTTT
len: 13; abundance: -; v_gene: TRBV5-1; d_gene: -; j_gene: TRBJ2-2; CDR3aa: CASSPGVTGELFF; CDR3nt: TGCGCCAGCAGCCCCGGGGTCACCGGGGAGCTGTTTTTT
len: 13; abundance: -; v_gene: TRBV7-2; d_gene: -; j_gene: TRBJ2-3; CDR3aa: CASSLGGTDTQYF; CDR3nt: TGTGCCAGCAGCTTAGGGGGCACAGATACGCAGTATTTT
len: 16; abundance: once; v_gene: TRBV18; d_gene: -; j_gene: TRBJ2-3; CDR3aa: CASSPQGDTRLDTQYF; CDR3nt: TGTGCCAGCTCACCACAGGGGGATACGCGGCTGGATACGCAGTATTTT
len: 13; abundance: -; v_gene: TRBV19; d_gene: -; j_gene: TRBJ1-2; CDR3aa: CASGSGGNYGYTF; CDR3nt: TGTGCCAGTGGGAGCGGCGGTAACTATGGCTACACCTTC
len: 15; abundance: once; v_gene: TRBV15; d_gene: TRBD1; j_gene: TRBJ1-6; CDR3aa: CATSRKGAGNSPLHF; CDR3nt: TGTGCCACCAGCAGAAAGGGGGCGGGTAATTCACCCCTCCACTTT
len: 14; abundance: -; v_gene: TRBV9; d_gene: -; j_gene: TRBJ1-4; CDR3aa: CASSPRVTNEKLFF; CDR3nt: TGTGCCAGCAGCCCTAGGGTAACAAATGAAAAACTGTTTTTT
len: 14; abundance: -; v_gene: TRBV5-1; d_gene: -; j_gene: TRBJ1-1; CDR3aa: CASSLGPSSTEAFF; CDR3nt: TGCGCCAGCAGCTTGGGTCCTAGCAGCACTGAAGCTTTCTTT
len: 15; abundance: once; v_gene: TRBV5-1; d_gene: TRBD1; j_gene: TRBJ2-1; CDR3aa: CASSLQGSSYNEQFF; CDR3nt: TGCGCCAGCAGCTTACAGGGGAGCTCCTACAATGAGCAGTTCTTC
len: 15; abundance: few; v_gene: TRBV5-1; d_gene: -; j_gene: TRBJ1-4; CDR3aa: CASSLTGTAREKLFF; CDR3nt: TGCGCCAGCAGCTTGACAGGGACGGCTCGTGAAAAACTGTTTTTT
len: 16; abundance: -; v_gene: TRBV7-3; d_gene: -; j_gene: TRBJ1-4; CDR3aa: CASSLGPRGGGEKLFF; CDR3nt: TGTGCCAGCAGCTTAGGACCCAGGGGAGGTGGGGAAAAACTGTTTTTT
len: 15; abundance: -; v_gene: TRBV7-9; d_gene: -; j_gene: TRBJ2-1; CDR3aa: CASSPDTGSYNEQFF; CDR3nt: TGTGCCAGCAGCCCCGACACAGGCTCCTACAATGAGCAGTTCTTC
len: 16; abundance: -; v_gene: TRBV29-1; d_gene: TRBD1; j_gene: TRBJ1-2; CDR3aa: CSAGTGLGISNYGYTF; CDR3nt: TGCAGCGCCGGGACAGGCTTGGGGATTTCTAACTATGGCTACACCTTC
len: 13; abundance: -; v_gene: TRBV7-2; d_gene: TRBD1; j_gene: TRBJ2-7; CDR3aa: CASSPGQRTKQYF; CDR3nt: TGTGCCAGCAGCCCGGGACAGAGGACCAAGCAGTACTTC
len: 15; abundance: -; v_gene: TRBV6-6; d_gene: -; j_gene: TRBJ1-2; CDR3aa: CASSYTQGPAYGYTF; CDR3nt: TGTGCCAGCAGTTATACTCAGGGGCCGGCCTATGGCTACACCTTC
len: 17; abundance: once; v_gene: TRBV4-1; d_gene: -; j_gene: TRBJ1-4; CDR3aa: CASSPLPAEGVFEKLFF; CDR3nt: TGCGCCAGCAGCCCCCTCCCAGCGGAAGGGGTTTTTGAAAAACTGTTTTTT
len: 12; abundance: -; v_gene: TRBV27; d_gene: -; j_gene: TRBJ1-4; CDR3aa: CASSPGPRKLFF; CDR3nt: TGTGCCAGCAGTCCCGGGCCACGAAAACTGTTTTTT
len: 15; abundance: -; v_gene: TRBV25-1; d_gene: -; j_gene: TRBJ2-2; CDR3aa: CASRGRGALTGELFF; CDR3nt: TGTGCCAGCAGAGGGCGGGGAGCACTAACCGGGGAGCTGTTTTTT
len: 14; abundance: -; v_gene: TRBV30; d_gene: -; j_gene: TRBJ1-6; CDR3aa: CAWGSRSYNSPLHF; CDR3nt: TGTGCCTGGGGGAGCCGGTCCTATAATTCACCCCTCCACTTT
len: 13; abundance: -; v_gene: TRBV30; d_gene: TRBD1; j_gene: TRBJ1-1; CDR3aa: CAWNDRVDTEAFF; CDR3nt: TGTGCCTGGAATGACAGGGTGGACACTGAAGCTTTCTTT
len: 15; abundance: -; v_gene: TRBV11-2; d_gene: TRBD1; j_gene: TRBJ2-7; CDR3aa: CASSLRFTGGREQYF; CDR3nt: TGTGCCAGCAGCTTACGATTCACAGGGGGTCGGGAGCAGTACTTC
len: 13; abundance: -; v_gene: TRBV29-1; d_gene: TRBD1; j_gene: TRBJ2-2; CDR3aa: CSATGFDTGELFF; CDR3nt: TGCAGCGCGACAGGGTTCGACACCGGGGAGCTGTTTTTT
len: 14; abundance: -; v_gene: TRBV2; d_gene: TRBD1; j_gene: TRBJ1-1; CDR3aa: CASGQWTGSTEAFF; CDR3nt: TGTGCCAGCGGGCAGTGGACAGGGAGCACTGAAGCTTTCTTT
len: 13; abundance: few; v_gene: TRBV3-1/TRBV3-2; d_gene: -; j_gene: TRBJ1-2; CDR3aa: CASSNRLQYGYTF; CDR3nt: TGTGCCAGCAGCAACCGACTACAATATGGCTACACCTTC
len: 13; abundance: -; v_gene: TRBV6-5; d_gene: -; j_gene: TRBJ2-1; CDR3aa: CASAESGRGEQFF; CDR3nt: TGTGCCAGCGCCGAAAGCGGGCGGGGTGAGCAGTTCTTC
len: 15; abundance: once; v_gene: TRBV7-9; d_gene: -; j_gene: TRBJ1-2; CDR3aa: CASSLEGQATYGYTF; CDR3nt: TGTGCCAGCAGCTTAGAAGGGCAGGCTACCTATGGCTACACCTTC
len: 14; abundance: -; v_gene: TRBV29-1; d_gene: -; j_gene: TRBJ2-1; CDR3aa: CSVVSGSSYNEQFF; CDR3nt: TGCAGCGTGGTTAGTGGTAGCTCCTACAATGAGCAGTTCTTC
len: 17; abundance: -; v_gene: TRBV21-1; d_gene: -; j_gene: TRBJ2-4; CDR3aa: CASSRLARPKRKNIQYF; CDR3nt: TGTGCCAGCAGCAGACTAGCGAGACCCAAACGCAAAAACATTCAGTACTTC
len: 11; abundance: -; v_gene: TRBV25-1; d_gene: -; j_gene: TRBJ1-4; CDR3aa: CASRGYEKLFF; CDR3nt: TGTGCCAGCAGGGGGTATGAAAAACTGTTTTTT
len: 13; abundance: -; v_gene: TRBV4-1; d_gene: -; j_gene: TRBJ1-2; CDR3aa: CASSQGVEDGYTF; CDR3nt: TGCGCCAGCAGCCAAGGGGTAGAGGATGGCTACACCTTC
len: 18; abundance: once; v_gene: TRBV30; d_gene: TRBD2; j_gene: TRBJ2-1; CDR3aa: CAWSLASGSLSSYNEQFF; CDR3nt: TGTGCCTGGAGTCTGGCTAGCGGGAGTCTAAGCTCCTACAATGAGCAGTTCTTC